Below, one T cell receptor (beta chain) is given with its context. Trimming took 6 bases from V and 9 from J, leaving 15 bases between them. In germline, CDR1 is SQVTM, CDR2 ANQGSEA. CDR3 size: 11 residues. In the PCR, 60 Vbeta and 13 Jbeta primers were used. Repertoires were generated with immunoSEQ multiplex PCR, while TCRdb's copy carries only in-frame clones and drops some. The sample has 93,000 or so clones, approximately 73% seen once. These data are taken from a study of cytomegalovirus exposure and HLA in healthy donors. The chain recombines TRBV29-1 with TRBJ2-7; TRBD1 is a possible D gene (5 bases). The origin of this receptor is a young woman in good health and CMV-seropositive. Specimen: PBMCs. CDR3 amino acids: CSVQKQVGQYF. The CDR3 DNA reads TGCAGCGTCCAGAAACAGGTTGGGCAGTACTTC.